These 19 T cell receptor beta chains originate from one sample sequenced in a study of shared clonotypes between healthy human individuals. Assay used: immunoSEQ multiplex PCR; TCRdb lists only in-frame clones, some missing. This table has 2 million to 3 million clones, under 95% appearing once. Sequences were obtained from naive CD4+ T cells from PBMCs. The subset is: CD45RA+ positively selected. The source of these receptors is a man between 18 and 29 years old in good health. Some clones in this sample may be carry-over from other donors' samples.

As regards this clone: Other DNA sequences in the sample encode the same CDR3. The chain recombines TRBV28 with TRBJ1-2; D perhaps matches TRBD1 (6 bases). The CDR3 covers 13 residues. Germline V gene sequence: CDR1 MDHEN, CDR2 SYDVKM. V was trimmed by 3 bases and J by 3 bases, leaving 8 bases between them. The chain's CDR3 is CASSFGGYYGYTF. In nucleotides, the CDR3 is TGTGCCAGCAGTTTTGGGGGCTACTATGGCTACACCTTC.

The rearrangement links TRBV28 to TRBJ1-1; 9 positions agree with TRBD1. CDR3 length equals 15 residues. Unmatched junction bases numbered 10, after V lost 1 base and J lost 10 bases. Germline V CDR1 and CDR2: MDHEN, SYDVKM. The CDR3 nucleotides read TGTGCCAGCAGTTTATTGGGACAGGGTCAGGAAGGAGCTTTCTTT. Its translation is CASSLLGQGQEGAFF.

V is TRBV18 and J is TRBJ1-1, with no clear D. V lost 4 bases, J lost 1 base, and 13 bases lay in between. CDR1 and CDR2 (germline): KGHSH, LQKENI. This CDR3 region has 15 residues. The CDR3 here is CASSLLEGGNTEAFF. For the CDR3, the DNA is TGTGCCAGCTCACTGCTGGAGGGTGGGAACACTGAAGCTTTCTTT.

This clone has a single count. J is TRBJ2-3 and V is TRBV4-1; 7 nucleotides align to TRBD2. The CDR3 extends over 16 amino acids. Germline CDR1 is MGHRA and CDR2 is YSYEKL. The J segment lost 3 bases and the V segment lost 0 bases, leaving 6 bases of the junction unmatched. The CDR3 DNA sequence: TGCGCCAGCAGCCAAGAACTCGGGAGGATAACAGATACGCAGTATTTT. Translation: CASSQELGRITDTQYF.

This chain joins TRBV5-6 and TRBJ1-1; D perhaps matches TRBD1 (6 bases). Germline V gives CDR1 SGHDT, CDR2 YYEEEE. The CDR3 is 14 residues long. Trimming removed 0 bases from V and 5 bases from J, with 11 bases in between. CDR3 region: CASSLAYDRTEAFF. The DNA of the CDR3 is TGTGCCAGCAGCTTGGCCTACGACAGGACTGAAGCTTTCTTT.

The genes are TRBV19 and TRBJ1-1; D may be TRBD1 (5 bases). CDR1 LNHDA and CDR2 SQIVND come from the germline V gene (reference sequence). The CDR3 extends over 13 amino acids. With 6 bases removed from V and 3 bases from J, the gap between germline ends came to 11 bases. The CDR3 region is CASRWGVDTEAFF. DNA for the CDR3: TGTGCCAGTAGGTGGGGGGTTGACACTGAAGCTTTCTTT.

This clone was observed a single time. V usage is TRBV27 and J usage is TRBJ1-5; no clear D. CDR3 length equals 13 residues. The V gene lost 3 bases and the J gene lost 6 bases, with 9 bases spanning the gap. Per the germline V gene, CDR1 is MNHEY and CDR2 is SMNVEV (reference sequence). In nucleotides, the CDR3 is TGTGCCAGCAGTTTTACGAGGTCTCAGCCCCAGCATTTT. Translation gives CASSFTRSQPQHF.

This chain uses TRBV27 with TRBJ1-6; tentatively, D is TRBD1 (5 bases). Trimming pared 2 bases from V and 10 bases from J, leaving 12 bases between. The CDR3 is made up of 14 amino acids. Germline V gene data show CDR1 as MNHEY and CDR2 as SMNVEV (reference sequence). The CDR3 coding sequence is TGTGCCAGCAGTTTAGCCGGGGGACGCTCACCCCTCCACTTT. Residues: CASSLAGGRSPLHF.

The V call is TRBV5-8, the J call TRBJ2-3; 9 bases match TRBD2. There are 17 residues in the CDR3. Germline V gives CDR1 SGHTS, CDR2 YDEGEE. V lost 0 bases, J lost 2 bases, and 7 bases stayed unmatched. CDR3 in DNA: TGTGCCAGCAGCTTGGGGCTTAGCGGGAGTACCACAGATACGCAGTATTTT. It specifies CASSLGLSGSTTDTQYF.

The V call is TRBV28, the J call TRBJ1-2, with D hard to call. Germline V gene sequence: CDR1 MDHEN, CDR2 SYDVKM. The CDR3 has 12 residues. Trimming removed 4 bases from V and 3 bases from J, with 6 bases in between. The CDR3 nucleotides read TGTGCCAGCAGTTCAGACCACTATGGCTACACCTTC. Its translation is CASSSDHYGYTF.

For the CDR3, the DNA is TGTGCCAGCAGTTTAGGCAGGGCTTATGGGGAGCAGTACTTC. This encodes CASSLGRAYGEQYF. The chain links TRBV27 to TRBJ2-7, with a weak D call TRBD1 (5 bases). V dropped 2 bases and J dropped 7 bases, with 15 bases sitting between them. Germline V gives CDR1 MNHEY, CDR2 SMNVEV (reference sequence). The CDR3 sequence is 14 residues long.

The chain recombines TRBV28 with TRBJ2-1; 9 bases fit TRBD2. The germline V gene encodes CDR1 MDHEN and CDR2 SYDVKM. This CDR3 comprises 15 residues. V was clipped by 3 bases and J by 6 bases; unmatched bases: 6. This CDR3 reads CASSFGGGRANEQFF. The CDR3 DNA reads as TGTGCCAGCAGTTTTGGGGGCGGGAGGGCCAATGAGCAGTTCTTC.

The chain combines TRBV6-6 with TRBJ2-1, with D possibly matching TRBD2 (5 bases). Deletions cut 8 bases from V and 4 bases from J, with 15 bases between. Germline V gene sequence: CDR1 MNHNY, CDR2 SVGAGI (reference sequence). This CDR3 comprises 14 residues. The CDR3 spells CASFRGIPYNEQFF. CDR3 bases: TGTGCCAGCTTCCGGGGAATCCCATACAATGAGCAGTTCTTC.

The chain couples TRBV7-7 to TRBJ2-5, with 11 nucleotides matching TRBD2. V lost 8 bases, J lost 4 bases, and 6 bases stayed unmatched. CDR1 is SSHAT and CDR2 is FNYEAQ in the germline V gene (reference sequence). The CDR3 runs to 14 residues. In DNA form, the CDR3 reads TGTGCCAGCGGATCCGGACTAGCGGGAGAGACCCAGTACTTC. Its translation is CASGSGLAGETQYF.

V and J are TRBV30 and TRBJ1-1; D is uncertain. Germline values: CDR1 GTSNPN, CDR2 SVGIG (reference sequence). The CDR3 has 13 amino acids. V lost 8 bases, J lost 3 bases, and 16 bases lay in between. CDR3 in amino acids: CAGTPALHTEAFF. DNA for the CDR3: TGTGCCGGAACACCTGCCTTACACACTGAAGCTTTCTTT.

Comments on this clone: Other DNA variants within this sample encode the same CDR3. The chain recombines TRBV9 with TRBJ2-7, with 12 bases identical to TRBD2. The CDR3 is 16 residues long. Looked up from germline, CDR1 is SGDLS and CDR2 is YYNGEE. J lost 5 bases, V lost 0 bases, and 6 bases had no gene match. CDR3 region: CASSVGLAGDPHEQYF. The DNA for the CDR3 is TGTGCCAGCAGCGTAGGACTAGCGGGAGATCCCCACGAGCAGTACTTC.

The chain is built from TRBV7-2 and TRBJ2-1; D possibly corresponds to TRBD2 (6 bases). The CDR3 runs 13 residues. The V end lost 5 bases, the J end lost 3 bases, and 8 bases lay between the germline ends. Germline CDR1 is SGHTA and CDR2 is FQGNSA. The CDR3 region has the DNA TGTGCCAGCAGCGCGGGGTTCTACAATGAGCAGTTCTTC. Protein: CASSAGFYNEQFF.

The chain carries TRBV5-1 and TRBJ2-7, with a weak D call TRBD1 (6 bases). The CDR3 runs 15 residues. Trimming stripped 0 bases from V and 2 bases from J, with 12 bases between. Germline loops: CDR1 SGHRS, CDR2 YFSETQ. The CDR3 nucleotides are TGCGCCAGCAGCTTGGGGAGAGAGGGGGCCTACGAGCAGTACTTC. This codes for CASSLGREGAYEQYF. Based on the CDR3 plus reference TRBV5-1 and TRBJ2-7, the full variable domain is KAGVTQTPRYLIKTRGQQVTLSCSPISGHRSVSWYQQTPGQGLQFLFEYFSETQRNKGNFPGRFSGRQFSNSRSEMNVSTLELGDSALYLCASSLGREGAYEQYFGPGTRLTVT.

This chain uses TRBV7-9 with TRBJ1-5; no clear D gene. Germline CDR1 is SEHNR and CDR2 is FQNEAQ (reference sequence). Between the trimmed V and J ends, which lost 3 bases and 6 bases, there was a span of 12 bases. The CDR3 extends over 14 amino acids. The CDR3 region is CASSFPGEGQPQHF. CDR3 DNA sequence: TGTGCCAGCAGCTTCCCGGGTGAAGGTCAGCCCCAGCATTTT.